A selection of T cell receptor beta chains follows, all from one sample in a study of beta chain features in type 1 diabetes. Some clones are missing from TCRdb's copy, which holds only in-frame ones; the method was immunoSEQ multiplex PCR. The sample lists 300,000 to 350,000 clones, 8% seen once, with around 0.45% in the top ten. The sequenced sample consisted of central memory CD4+ T cells from blood. The receptors originated from a woman aged 18 to 35 in good health. CDR3s include the opening cysteine and the closing phenylalanine or tryptophan. The D gene is left open where the match is weak. Expanded clones are given a class, and other clones once, few, many or no size at all.

size,V,D,J,CDR3,DNA
few,TRBV19,NA,TRBJ1-2,CASSSTGTPYGYTF,TGTGCCAGTAGTTCGACGGGAACTCCCTATGGCTACACCTTC
few,TRBV23-1,NA,TRBJ2-2,CASSQSFRAGGELFF,TGCGCCAGCAGTCAATCTTTCAGGGCCGGCGGGGAGCTGTTTTTT
few,TRBV6-6,NA,TRBJ1-3,CASSYGDGNTIYF,TGTGCCAGCAGTTACGGGGATGGAAACACCATATATTTT
few,TRBV6-5,NA,TRBJ2-5,CASSYSIGGQETQYF,TGTGCCAGCAGTTACTCGATTGGCGGACAAGAGACCCAGTACTTC
few,TRBV6-5,TRBD2,TRBJ2-1,CASRVTSGRAGEQFF,TGTGCCAGCAGAGTCACTAGCGGGAGGGCGGGTGAGCAGTTCTTC
few,TRBV2,TRBD1,TRBJ1-5,CASSGDRGNQPQHF,TGTGCCAGCAGTGGTGACAGGGGTAACCAGCCCCAGCATTTT
few,TRBV5-4,TRBD1,TRBJ1-2,CASSSAQGNGYTF,TGTGCCAGCAGCTCAGCACAGGGGAATGGCTACACCTTC
few,TRBV27,NA,TRBJ2-7,CASSGYRVHEQYF,TGTGCCAGCAGTGGGTACAGGGTCCACGAGCAGTACTTC
NA,TRBV5-6,NA,TRBJ2-7,CASSTRQGPGGSSEQYF,TGTGCCAGCAGCACTAGACAGGGGCCGGGAGGGAGCTCCGAGCAGTACTTC
NA,TRBV28,TRBD2,TRBJ2-3,CASRDQLAGSTDTQYF,TGTGCCAGCAGGGACCAACTAGCGGGATCCACAGATACGCAGTATTTT
NA,TRBV11-2,TRBD2,TRBJ2-7,CASSLGGTSGSPRSEQYF,TGTGCCAGCAGCTTAGGGGGGACTAGCGGGAGCCCCCGGTCCGAGCAGTACTTC
few,TRBV5-1,NA,TRBJ2-3,CASKWGARVDTQYF,TGCGCCAGCAAATGGGGAGCGAGGGTAGATACGCAGTATTTT
few,TRBV6-6,TRBD1,TRBJ1-2,CASSDRTGDSYGYTF,TGTGCCAGCAGTGACCGAACCGGGGACAGCTATGGCTACACCTTC
NA,TRBV15,NA,TRBJ2-3,CATSRGFGKRAQYF,TGTGCCACCAGCAGAGGCTTTGGTAAGCGGGCGCAGTATTTT
few,TRBV5-6,NA,TRBJ2-3,CASSRTEITDTQYF,TGTGCCAGCAGCCGGACAGAGATTACAGATACGCAGTATTTT
NA,TRBV15,NA,TRBJ1-5,CATRPGTNNQPQHF,TGTGCCACCAGACCCGGGACAAATAATCAGCCCCAGCATTTT
many,TRBV10-3,TRBD2,TRBJ2-5,CAISEQLAGVAGETQYF,TGTGCCATCAGTGAGCAACTAGCGGGAGTAGCTGGGGAGACCCAGTACTTC
once,TRBV27,NA,TRBJ2-1,CASSPQGTTYNEQFF,TGTGCCAGCAGTCCCCAAGGTACAACCTACAATGAGCAGTTCTTC
few,TRBV7-8,NA,TRBJ1-4,CASSSGGVREKLFF,TGTGCCAGCAGTAGCGGGGGAGTCAGGGAAAAACTGTTTTTT
few,TRBV7-9,TRBD2,TRBJ2-1,CASSLALAELNEQFF,TGTGCCAGCAGCTTAGCACTAGCGGAACTCAATGAGCAGTTCTTC
NA,TRBV11-2,NA,TRBJ2-5,CASSRGNSGAQETQYF,TGTGCCAGCAGCCGGGGGAACTCAGGGGCCCAAGAGACCCAGTACTTC
few,TRBV6-1,NA,TRBJ2-5,CASSSSDKQETQYF,TGTGCCAGCAGTTCCTCGGACAAGCAAGAGACCCAGTACTTC
NA,TRBV2,TRBD2,TRBJ2-5,CASSGVGTSPDAITQYF,TGTGCCAGCAGTGGTGTCGGGACTAGCCCGGATGCGATAACCCAGTACTTC
NA,TRBV28,NA,TRBJ1-4,CASSRQAGEKLFF,TGTGCCAGCAGTCGACAGGCCGGCGAAAAACTGTTTTTT
few,TRBV28,TRBD2,TRBJ2-1,CATLAPQGPPPGGQFF,TGTGCCACACTAGCGCCCCAGGGTCCACCGCCAGGCGGGCAGTTCTTC
few,TRBV28,NA,TRBJ1-2,CASRLDSNYGYTF,TGTGCCAGCAGACTGGACAGTAACTATGGCTACACCTTC
few,TRBV7-2,NA,TRBJ2-3,CASSLMGGAGDTQYF,TGTGCCAGCAGCTTAATGGGCGGAGCGGGAGATACGCAGTATTTT
NA,TRBV15,NA,TRBJ2-3,CATVLMEGTDTQYF,TGTGCCACTGTTCTTATGGAGGGCACAGATACGCAGTATTTT
NA,TRBV11-2,NA,TRBJ1-3,CASRDRTEGNTIYF,TGTGCCAGCAGGGACCGGACAGAAGGAAACACCATATATTTT
few,TRBV9,NA,TRBJ2-1,CASSDGGGLRSYNEQFF,TGTGCCAGCAGCGACGGTGGGGGCTTAAGGTCCTACAATGAGCAGTTCTTC
NA,TRBV2,NA,TRBJ1-3,CASRDGSSGNTIYF,TGTGCCAGCCGAGACGGAAGCTCTGGAAACACCATATATTTT
many,TRBV11-2,NA,TRBJ2-3,CASSTGPSTDTQYF,TGTGCCAGCAGTACGGGGCCCAGCACAGATACGCAGTATTTT
few,TRBV29-1,NA,TRBJ2-3,CSVESRDLAPNTQYF,TGCAGCGTTGAATCCAGAGACCTAGCCCCCAATACGCAGTATTTT
many,TRBV4-2,TRBD1,TRBJ2-7,CASSIGQGAVEQYF,TGTGCCAGCAGCATCGGACAGGGGGCGGTGGAGCAGTACTTC
NA,TRBV2,NA,TRBJ1-3,CASKASGNTIYF,TGTGCCAGCAAAGCCTCTGGAAACACCATATATTTT
few,TRBV7-9,NA,TRBJ1-5,CASSSRQNQPQHF,TGTGCCAGCAGCTCGCGGCAGAATCAGCCCCAGCATTTT
many,TRBV19,TRBD1,TRBJ1-1,CASSRQGHNGNTEAFF,TGTGCCAGTAGTAGACAGGGGCATAATGGGAACACTGAAGCTTTCTTT
many,TRBV2,NA,TRBJ1-1,CASRKNNWDLGAFF,TGTGCCAGCAGGAAGAATAACTGGGATCTCGGGGCTTTCTTT
NA,TRBV5-1,NA,TRBJ2-1,CASSTEGGSYNEQFF,TGCGCCAGCAGCACTGAGGGGGGGAGTTACAATGAGCAGTTCTTC
NA,TRBV11-2,TRBD1,TRBJ2-7,CASSLVGRGRYEQYF,TGTGCCAGCAGCTTAGTGGGCAGGGGGCGGTACGAGCAGTACTTC
few,TRBV19,NA,TRBJ2-2,CASNSVEGSNTGELFF,TGTGCCAGTAATAGTGTTGAGGGATCGAACACCGGGGAGCTGTTTTTT
NA,TRBV29-1,TRBD1,TRBJ1-1,CSVAVTGKNTEAFF,TGCAGCGTAGCCGTGACAGGGAAGAACACTGAAGCTTTCTTT
NA,TRBV4-2,NA,TRBJ2-1,CASSPQYRGSYNEQFF,TGTGCCAGCAGCCCTCAGTACCGTGGCTCCTACAATGAGCAGTTCTTC
few,TRBV7-9,TRBD2,TRBJ2-4,CASSLVPLAGVRAKNIQYF,TGTGCCAGCAGCTTAGTCCCGCTAGCGGGAGTGAGGGCCAAAAACATTCAGTACTTC